Each of the 12 T cell receptor beta chains below was sequenced from the same sample in a study of T cell changes during pregnancy in multiple sclerosis. Measured with immunoSEQ multiplex PCR; TCRdb has only the in-frame clones, and not every one. The data hold 35,000 to 40,000 clones, with 80% to 90% observed a single time. The material sequenced was CD4+ T cells from peripheral blood mononuclear cells, taken before pregnancy. Source of these receptors: a female donor with multiple sclerosis, enrolled in a pregnancy study.

This clone was observed a single time. V and J are TRBV7-9 and TRBJ2-1, with 16 positions matching TRBD2. There are 17 residues in the CDR3. Germline V gene sequence: CDR1 SEHNR, CDR2 FQNEAQ (reference sequence). The V and J ends lost 5 bases and 6 bases, in that order; junction bases with no gene match: 7. CDR3 nucleotide sequence: TGTGCCAGCAGCCCCGGGACTAGCGGGAGGGCCTCCAATGAGCAGTTCTTC. This codes for CASSPGTSGRASNEQFF.

The V gene is TRBV28, the J gene TRBJ1-2; 7 nucleotides align to TRBD1. The V gene's germline CDR1 is MDHEN and CDR2 SYDVKM. The CDR3 extends over 15 amino acids. J gave up 8 bases and V 6 bases, and 15 bases lay outside the gene matches. CDR3 DNA: TGTGCCAGCAGCTTAGGGAGCGAGGGGGCGCGAGGCTACACCTTC. Its translation: CASSLGSEGARGYTF.

J is TRBJ2-1 and V is TRBV7-9, with 8 bases fitting TRBD2. J was trimmed by 5 bases and V by 4 bases; bases with no gene match: 10. The CDR3 totals 16 residues. Germline values: CDR1 SEHNR, CDR2 FQNEAQ (reference sequence). Written as DNA, the CDR3 is TGTGCCAGCAGCTCCTTAGCGGGGTTGACAAACAATGAGCAGTTCTTC. Its translation is CASSSLAGLTNNEQFF.

The chain couples TRBV7-7 to TRBJ2-7; TRBD1 matches at 11 bases. The CDR3 length is 13 residues. The germline CDR1 and CDR2 sequences are SSHAT and FNYEAQ (reference sequence). The ends lost 10 bases at V and 5 bases at J; junction bases unmatched: 7. The CDR3 sequence: CANQRTGGDEQYF. CDR3 nucleotide sequence: TGTGCCAACCAGCGGACAGGGGGCGACGAGCAGTACTTC.

The chain employs TRBV5-1 and TRBJ1-3; no clear D gene. V shed 0 bases and J shed 0 bases, with 7 bases lying between them. From germline, CDR1 is SGHRS and CDR2 YFSETQ. This CDR3 contains 15 residues. CDR3 in DNA: TGCGCCAGCAGCTTGGCCGGAGGCTCTGGAAACACCATATATTTT. It codes for CASSLAGGSGNTIYF.

This clone turned up a few times. This CDR3 reads CASSEIVTVNGYTF. The DNA for the CDR3 is TGTGCCAGCAGTGAAATAGTTACGGTCAATGGCTACACCTTC. The chain combines TRBV6-1 with TRBJ1-2; D not certain. Germline loops: CDR1 MNHNS, CDR2 SASEGT. The CDR3 spans 14 residues. V was cut by 2 bases and J by 6 bases, with 13 bases left in between.

This sequence joins TRBV5-4 and TRBJ2-5; no firm D call. Germline values: CDR1 SGHNT, CDR2 YYREEE (reference sequence). The CDR3 has 12 residues. The V end lost 0 bases, the J end lost 5 bases, and 5 bases lay between the germline ends. CDR3 sequence (DNA): TGTGCCAGCAGCTTGGGCGTTGAGACCCAGTACTTC. Translating it yields CASSLGVETQYF.

The chain employs TRBV6-5 and TRBJ2-2; 12 bases line up with TRBD2. Germline trimming cut 7 bases from V and 7 bases from J; bases unmatched to any gene: 7. The CDR3 length is 15 residues. Looked up from germline, CDR1 is MNHEY and CDR2 is SVGAGI. CDR3 sequence: CASNLAGGRGGELFF. In DNA form, the CDR3 reads TGTGCCAGCAACCTAGCGGGAGGGCGGGGCGGGGAGCTGTTTTTT.

This chain uses TRBV5-3 with TRBJ2-2; D is perhaps TRBD2 (6 bases). TRBV5-3 is an ORF for which the function is uncertain. CDR3 length: 16 residues. V dropped 1 base and J dropped 0 bases, with 10 bases sitting between them. Here the CDR3 DNA reads TGTGCCAGAAGCTTGCATAGCGGTCCGAACACCGGGGAGCTGTTTTTT. Amino acids: CARSLHSGPNTGELFF.

The chain has TRBV5-6 and TRBJ2-3, with 8 bases that match TRBD1. The CDR3 covers 15 residues. Trimming at V came to 2 bases and at J to 2 bases, leaving 4 bases not matched to a gene. In germline, CDR1 is SGHDT, CDR2 YYEEEE. CDR3 sequence (DNA): TGTGCCAGCAGCTTACAGGGGGGCTCCACAGATACGCAGTATTTT. It translates to CASSLQGGSTDTQYF.

CDR3 bases: TGTGCCAGCAGTGACACAGGGGGCTCCTACAATGAGCAGTTCTTC. Translation: CASSDTGGSYNEQFF. The rearrangement joins TRBV6-4 to TRBJ2-1; 8 nucleotides agree with TRBD1. The CDR3 totals 15 residues. CDR1 MRHNA and CDR2 SNTAGT come from the germline V gene. V trimming: 2 bases; J trimming: 0 bases; junction bases outside the gene matches: 0.

The chain recombines TRBV2 with TRBJ2-6; 8 bases agree with TRBD1. The CDR3 totals 17 residues. V gave up 10 bases and J gave up 4 bases; unmatched junction bases: 15. Germline CDR1 SNHLY, CDR2 FYNNEI. In DNA, the CDR3 is TGTGCCACCCCCGGGCAGGGGGCGAGTTCAGGGGCCAACGTCCTGACTTTC. Translation gives CATPGQGASSGANVLTF.